The clone carrying this TCR beta chain appeared many times. Its antigen is not identified. Trimming took off 2 bases at V and 7 bases at J, with 19 bases between the two ends. CDR1 and CDR2 (germline): MNHEY, SMNVEV (reference sequence). This CDR3 is 16 amino acids long. Library construction for TCR beta used iRepertoire HTBI primers and Arm-PCR of CDR3 regions. TCRdb reprocessed the multiplex PCR reads via MiXCR and lists one record per CDR3 protein. Of a few hundred thousand distinct CDR3 sequences in the sample, 20% to 25% are singletons; the top ten hold about 27%. Time point: persistent/refractory GD, antithyroid drugs over 5 years with positive TRAb. PBMC-extracted RNA yielded the TCR library. An endocrinology department located in Xi'an, China, was where the patients came from. This entry comes from a study of regulatory T cells in long-lasting Graves disease. Study-wide points: The study found persistent patients shared more public clonotypes (roughly 2,800) than new patients (over 900). Having only a small sample size may have limited accuracy.

The origin of this receptor is a woman in her forties with Graves disease. Material: peripheral blood mononuclear cells (PBMCs), obtained when the disease was refractory, from a patient treated with antithyroid drugs. The chain is built from TRBV27 and TRBJ2-3, with D perhaps TRBD1 or TRBD2 (5 bases each). DNA of the CDR3: TGTGCCAGCAGTTTACAGGGCGAGGGCCTTGTGCATACGCAGTATTTT. Amino acid sequence: CASSLQGEGLVHTQYF.